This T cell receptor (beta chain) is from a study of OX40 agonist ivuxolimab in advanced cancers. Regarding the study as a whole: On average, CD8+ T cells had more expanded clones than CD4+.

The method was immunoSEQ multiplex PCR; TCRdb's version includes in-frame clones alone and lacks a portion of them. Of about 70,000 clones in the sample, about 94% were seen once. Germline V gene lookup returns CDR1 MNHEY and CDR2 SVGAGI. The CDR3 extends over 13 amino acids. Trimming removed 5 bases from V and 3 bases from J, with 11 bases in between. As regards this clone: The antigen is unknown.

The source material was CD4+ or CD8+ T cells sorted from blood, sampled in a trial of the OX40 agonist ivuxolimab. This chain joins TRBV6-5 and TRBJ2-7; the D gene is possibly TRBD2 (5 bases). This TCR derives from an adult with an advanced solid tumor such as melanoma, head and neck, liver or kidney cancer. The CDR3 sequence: CASSGGSFYEQYF. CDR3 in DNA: TGTGCCAGCAGTGGCGGGTCCTTCTACGAGCAGTACTTC.